These T cell receptor beta chains were read from a single sample in a study of human thymus T cells. The table came from immunoSEQ multiplex PCR; TCRdb's copy has only in-frame clones and leaves some out. The sample shows around 130,000 clones, about 93% of them seen only once. The sequenced material came from thymus tissue. These receptor sequences come from a boy younger than two with a congenital heart defect but otherwise immunologically healthy. Each CDR3 is given with its conserved first and last residue. The D gene is left open where the match is weak. The size entry is marked missing in some rows and otherwise reads once, few, many or a size class.

V gene	D gene	clone size	J gene	CDR3 DNA	CDR3 protein
TRBV6-5	.	few	TRBJ1-1	TGTGCCAGCAGTTATTATGTGAACACTGAAGCTTTCTTT	CASSYYVNTEAFF
TRBV15	TRBD1	.	TRBJ2-7	TGTGCCACCCTCATGGCGCCGGGACAGGGTTACGAGCAGTACTTC	CATLMAPGQGYEQYF
TRBV23-1	.	once	TRBJ2-7	TGCGCCAGCAGTCAAGCATTCCAGAAGAACAACTCCTACGAGCAGTACTTC	CASSQAFQKNNSYEQYF
TRBV6-5	.	few	TRBJ1-6	TGTGCCAGCAGACCTGGGCAGGTTTATTCACCCCTCCACTTT	CASRPGQVYSPLHF
TRBV4-3	TRBD1	.	TRBJ1-3	TGCGCCAGCAGCCCAGGGGGTGCCGAAAAAGCCCCGTCGCAGGGGGTAAAGGCCATATATTTT	CASSPGGAEKAPSQGVKAIYF
TRBV5-6	.	.	TRBJ2-3	TGTGCCAGCAGCCGACGATGTGCAGGGGCATGTCCAGATACGCAGTATTTT	CASSRRCAGACPDTQYF
TRBV6-1	.	.	TRBJ1-2	TGTGCCAGCAGTTCACAGGGAAGTGGCTACACCTTC	CASSSQGSGYTF
TRBV4-2	TRBD2	.	TRBJ2-3	TGTGCCAGCAGCCCGGGACTAGCGGGGGTGACCAACACAGATACGCAGTATTTT	CASSPGLAGVTNTDTQYF
TRBV30	.	.	TRBJ1-1	TGTGCCTGGATAGATAGGGGGGCTGAAGCTTTCTTT	CAWIDRGAEAFF
TRBV7-2	.	.	TRBJ2-7	TGTGCCAGCAGCCTAGCTGGGGAGCAGTACTTC	CASSLAGEQYF
TRBV10-3	.	.	TRBJ2-7	TGTGCCATCAGTGATCGGTACGAGCAGTACTTC	CAISDRYEQYF
TRBV5-1	TRBD1	.	TRBJ1-1	TGCGCCAGCAGCTTGGCCGGACAGGCCGAAACTGAAGCTTTCTTT	CASSLAGQAETEAFF
TRBV4-2	TRBD2	.	TRBJ2-3	TGTGCCAGCAGCCAAGGAAGCGGGGGCGGGGAAGATACGCAGTATTTT	CASSQGSGGGEDTQYF
TRBV5-4	.	.	TRBJ1-1	TGTGCCAGCACAGGGGACACTGAAGCTTTCTTT	CASTGDTEAFF
TRBV27	.	.	TRBJ2-7	TGTGCCAGCAGGGGTACCTACGAGCAGTACTTC	CASRGTYEQYF
TRBV28	TRBD1	.	TRBJ2-7	TGTGCCAGCAGCTTGGTGGGGACAGACTCCTACGAGCAGTACTTC	CASSLVGTDSYEQYF
TRBV9	.	.	TRBJ1-2	TGTGCCAGCAGCGACCCCGGGGAGATTGAGGTCTACACCTTC	CASSDPGEIEVYTF
TRBV6-5	TRBD2	.	TRBJ2-1	TGTGCCAGCAGTTACTCGGGGGGGGTCTCCTACAATGAGCAGTTCTTC	CASSYSGGVSYNEQFF
TRBV28	.	.	TRBJ1-5	TGTGCCAGCAGTCTTTATGGGGAGTATAGCAATCAGCCCCAGCATTTT	CASSLYGEYSNQPQHF
TRBV9	.	once	TRBJ2-6	TGTGCCAGCAGCCCAAGGGGTACTGGGGCCAACGTCCTGACTTTC	CASSPRGTGANVLTF
TRBV7-3	TRBD2	.	TRBJ2-3	TGTGCCAGCAGCTTAAGGACTAGCGGGGGAATTAGCACAGATACGCAGTATTTT	CASSLRTSGGISTDTQYF
TRBV5-1	.	.	TRBJ1-4	TGCGCCAGCAGCTTGGCGGCAGGGCTTAATGAAAAACTGTTTTTT	CASSLAAGLNEKLFF
TRBV28	TRBD1	.	TRBJ2-7	TGTGCCAGCAGTTTAAGGGGGCCTTTACTCTTTTCCTACGAGCAGTACTTC	CASSLRGPLLFSYEQYF
TRBV25-1	.	.	TRBJ2-2	TGTGCCAGCAGTGAATCTGTGAAGGGAATTCCCGGGGAGCTGTTTTTT	CASSESVKGIPGELFF
TRBV10-1	TRBD1	.	TRBJ2-2	TGCGCCAGCAGTGATGGACAGGGGGCCGGCGGGGAGCTGTTTTTT	CASSDGQGAGGELFF
TRBV19	TRBD1	once	TRBJ1-5	TGTGCCAGTAGTACACGACCCGGCGGGACAGGGCCTTTGATCAATCAGCCCCAGCATTTT	CASSTRPGGTGPLINQPQHF
TRBV28	TRBD1	.	TRBJ1-1	TGTGCCAGCAGTTCTCACTGGATTTACAGGGGCGGGTACACTGAAGCTTTCTTT	CASSSHWIYRGGYTEAFF
TRBV4-1	TRBD1	.	TRBJ1-4	TGCGCCAGCAGCCAAGATAGGACAGGGAGAGGTGGGACTAATGAAAAACTGTTTTTT	CASSQDRTGRGGTNEKLFF
TRBV19	.	.	TRBJ1-2	TGTGCCAGTAAGTCATGGTATGGCTACACCTTC	CASKSWYGYTF
TRBV6-5	TRBD2	.	TRBJ2-7	TGTGCCAGCAGAGACCAGCGGGGGGGCCTATACGAGCAGTACTTC	CASRDQRGGLYEQYF
TRBV4-1	.	.	TRBJ1-3	TGCGCCAGCAGCCAAGATCCACAGTTCTCTGGAAACACCATATATTTT	CASSQDPQFSGNTIYF
TRBV7-2	TRBD1	.	TRBJ2-5	TGTGCCAGCACCCAAGGGACAGGGGGCGCGGCGCAAGAGACCCAGTACTTC	CASTQGTGGAAQETQYF
TRBV6-5	.	.	TRBJ1-1	TGTGCCAGCAGTCATGAGGTGGCGCCGAACACTGAAGCTTTCTTT	CASSHEVAPNTEAFF
TRBV5-6	TRBD1	once	TRBJ2-3	TGTGCCAGCAGCTACGGACAGGCCGCAGATACGCAGTATTTT	CASSYGQAADTQYF
TRBV27	.	few	TRBJ1-1	TGTGCCAGCAGTAGGGACGGATTGAACACTGAAGCTTTCTTT	CASSRDGLNTEAFF
TRBV5-1	TRBD2	.	TRBJ2-5	TGCGCCAGCAGCTTTCGACTAGCGGGGCAAGAGACCCAGTACTTC	CASSFRLAGQETQYF
TRBV27	.	.	TRBJ1-6	TGTGCCAGCAGCATACAGGGCTATAATTCACCCCTCCACTTT	CASSIQGYNSPLHF
TRBV10-1	.	few	TRBJ1-2	TGCGCCAGCAGTGAGTCAGCGGCAGGGGTAGGCTATGGCTACACCTTC	CASSESAAGVGYGYTF
TRBV4-1	.	.	TRBJ1-2	TGCGCCAGCAGCCACCCCAGGGGCGGCTACACCTTC	CASSHPRGGYTF
TRBV2	.	once	TRBJ2-5	TGTGCCAGCAGTGAAGCGCGGGCCGATCAAGAGACCCAGTACTTC	CASSEARADQETQYF
TRBV11-3	.	.	TRBJ2-7	TGTGCCAGCAGCTTAGCGGGGGGCAACTACGAGCAGTACTTC	CASSLAGGNYEQYF
TRBV11-2	.	.	TRBJ2-1	TGTGCCAGCAGCTTAGAGGGGGCCCGACTAGGGAGGAGGCAGTTCTTC	CASSLEGARLGRRQFF